This T cell receptor beta chain was obtained from a study of blood T cell repertoires in COVID-19. Study-level background: Spain, Italy and the United States supplied samples that represented acute and convalescent COVID-19.

Original handling: Amplification of reference gene primers provided the estimated nucleated cell counts. Method: immunoSEQ multiplex PCR; TCRdb's copy keeps in-frame clones and lacks some. V and J calls and clone size follow that table, whereas D and trimming were derived from the DNA. The data hold 30,000 to 40,000 clones, with over 90% observed a single time. The CDR3 is 14 residues long. Per germline, CDR1 KGHSH and CDR2 LQKENI. V was pared by 4 bases and J by 6 bases, with 8 bases of the junction left unmatched. The sequence derives from a human donor in a cohort sampled during active COVID-19. Sequencing input: peripheral blood. The chain couples TRBV18 to TRBJ2-7, with 8 bases identical to TRBD1. The CDR3 sequence is CASSLRTGTGEQYF. In DNA, the CDR3 is TGTGCCAGCTCACTGAGGACAGGGACTGGCGAGCAGTACTTC.